Shown below are 8 T cell receptor beta chains from a single sample sequenced in a study of CD8+ T cells in alopecia areata. Reverse transcribed after extraction, RNA yielded cDNA as the sequencing template. The repertoire was sequenced with immunoSEQ multiplex PCR; TCRdb's copy has only in-frame clones and lacks some. Of 250,000 to 300,000 clones detected, roughly 60% appear once; the ten largest clones hold under 2%. Documented treatment: oral pan-JAK inhibitor, 5-10 mg twice daily. This specimen was CD4+ T cells sorted from blood, taken at week 24, from a patient treated with tofacitinib. The receptors stem from a human donor with alopecia areata.

V gene TRBV5-1 combines with J gene TRBJ1-1; 7 bases fit TRBD1. CDR1 is SGHRS and CDR2 is YFSETQ in the germline V gene. This CDR3 comprises 15 residues. Germline trimming cut 4 bases from V and 3 bases from J; bases unmatched to any gene: 9. CDR3 DNA sequence: TGCGCCAGCAGCAAAAGAGGGGGCCGGGACACTGAAGCTTTCTTT. Its protein product is CASSKRGGRDTEAFF.

The gene calls are TRBV9 and TRBJ1-2; no clear D gene. The CDR3 length is 12 residues. Germline values: CDR1 SGDLS, CDR2 YYNGEE. V was trimmed by 4 bases and J by 8 bases, leaving 12 bases between them. The DNA for the CDR3 is TGTGCCAGCAGCCCCCGGTTAGGGGGCTACACCTTC. It specifies CASSPRLGGYTF.

In this sample, this clone turned up a few times. This chain connects TRBV7-8 to TRBJ1-5, with D unresolved. The CDR3 runs to 15 residues. V was trimmed by 0 bases and J by 6 bases, leaving 12 bases between them. Looked up from germline, CDR1 is SGHVS and CDR2 is FQNEAQ. The CDR3 is CASSLALEGSQPQHF. The DNA for the CDR3 is TGTGCCAGCAGCTTAGCCCTCGAAGGGAGTCAGCCCCAGCATTTT.

Many counts were recorded for this clone. V gene TRBV4-3 combines with J gene TRBJ2-2; 9 nucleotides match TRBD1. The CDR3 runs 16 residues. The V segment lost 4 bases and the J segment 6 bases; nucleotides outside the gene matches: 9. The germline gives CDR1 LGHNA, CDR2 YSLEER. In DNA form, the CDR3 reads TGCGCCAGCAGCCCTACAGGGGGCTTTTTGGCCGGGGAGCTGTTTTTT. This translates into CASSPTGGFLAGELFF.

Only a few counts were recorded for this clone. The chain carries TRBV18 and TRBJ1-6; no clear D. This CDR3 contains 13 residues. The V gene lost 2 bases and the J gene lost 12 bases, with 11 bases spanning the gap. Germline V gives CDR1 KGHSH, CDR2 LQKENI. As DNA, the CDR3 is TGTGCCAGCTCACCAGGCAGGAAGGTACCCCTCCACTTT. Encoded protein: CASSPGRKVPLHF.

The chain's CDR3 is CASSSYLTASNQPQHF. CDR3 DNA: TGCGCCAGCAGCTCGTATCTGACAGCAAGCAATCAGCCCCAGCATTTT. The genes are TRBV5-1 and TRBJ1-5; D might be TRBD1 (5 bases). Between the trimmed V and J ends, which lost 3 bases and 1 base, there was a span of 14 bases. This CDR3 comprises 16 residues. Germline V gene data show CDR1 as SGHRS and CDR2 as YFSETQ.

This clone has only a few counts. The chain couples TRBV5-4 to TRBJ1-1, with a weak D call TRBD1 (6 bases). Trimming pared 0 bases from V and 1 base from J, leaving 10 bases between. This CDR3 spans 15 amino acids. Per the germline V gene, CDR1 is SGHNT and CDR2 is YYREEE (reference sequence). This CDR3 reads CASSLAEGGNTEAFF. The DNA for the CDR3 is TGTGCCAGCAGCTTGGCCGAGGGGGGGAACACTGAAGCTTTCTTT.

A few counts support this clone. V is TRBV21-1 and J is TRBJ2-7; the table calls TRBD2, which could not be checked here. TRBV21-1 is labeled a pseudogene. This CDR3 is 11 amino acids long. Written as DNA, the CDR3 is TGTGCCAGCACCCCTCCCCGACTGCGGTACTTC. Protein product: CASTPPRLRYF.